These 25 T cell receptor beta chains originate from one sample sequenced in a study of cytomegalovirus exposure and HLA in healthy donors. The table came from immunoSEQ multiplex PCR; TCRdb's copy has only in-frame clones and leaves some out. The table includes roughly 60,000 clones, roughly 96% detected once. The sequencing sample was made of PBMCs. These receptors all come from a woman younger than 35 in good health and CMV-seropositive.

The chain joins TRBV7-6 to TRBJ2-1; possible D gene TRBD1, 5 bases. The V end was cut by 3 bases, the J end by 6 bases, with 15 bases between. Germline CDR1 SGHVS, CDR2 FNYEAQ. The CDR3 has 15 amino acids. CDR3 sequence reads: CASSFAERQFNEQFF. In DNA, the CDR3 is TGTGCCAGCAGCTTTGCAGAGAGACAGTTCAATGAGCAGTTCTTC.

This clone was counted only a few times. The V gene is TRBV6-1, the J gene TRBJ2-7, with a tentative D call TRBD1 (5 bases). The CDR3 length is 14 residues. CDR1 and CDR2 (germline): MNHNS, SASEGT. The V and J ends lost 5 bases and 3 bases respectively, with 14 bases between them. CDR3 loop: CASSSETAIYEQYF. For the CDR3, the DNA is TGTGCCAGCAGTTCCGAGACAGCAATCTACGAGCAGTACTTC.

This chain connects TRBV5-5 to TRBJ1-5, with 7 bases lining up with TRBD1. Germline V gene data show CDR1 as SGHKS and CDR2 as YYEKEE (reference sequence). V trimming: 0 bases; J trimming: 3 bases; junction bases outside the gene matches: 18. This CDR3 is 20 amino acids long. The chain's CDR3 is CASSLALRTGHPSDNQPQHF. The CDR3 DNA follows: TGTGCCAGCAGCTTGGCCCTCCGGACAGGTCACCCGAGTGACAATCAGCCCCAGCATTTT.

The gene calls are TRBV28 and TRBJ2-5, with D perhaps matching TRBD1 (5 bases). Trimming pared 5 bases from V and 1 base from J, leaving 14 bases between. The CDR3 consists of 15 residues. In germline, CDR1 is MDHEN, CDR2 SYDVKM. This chain's CDR3 is CASSPPTALQETQYF. The CDR3 region has the DNA TGTGCCAGCAGTCCTCCGACAGCGCTCCAAGAGACCCAGTACTTC.

The genes are TRBV12-5 and TRBJ2-5; 8 nucleotides align to TRBD1. The CDR3 length is 15 residues. Germline trimming cut 5 bases from V and 4 bases from J; bases unmatched to any gene: 9. CDR1 is LGHNT and CDR2 is FRNRAP in the germline V gene. The CDR3 is CASGQTGARGETQYF. CDR3 in DNA: TGTGCTAGTGGTCAGACAGGGGCCAGGGGAGAGACCCAGTACTTC.

The sample holds one count of this clone. The J gene is TRBJ1-5, the V gene TRBV15; possibly TRBD1 for D (6 bases). This CDR3 region has 16 residues. Germline loops: CDR1 LNHNV, CDR2 YYDKDF (reference sequence). V lost 2 bases, J lost 5 bases, and 16 bases lay in between. The CDR3, as DNA: TGTGCCACCAGCAGATCCGGGGGGGGCCGGGATCAGCCCCAGCATTTT. This gives the protein CATSRSGGGRDQPQHF.

CDR3 coding DNA: TGTGCCAGCAGTTACGCGAACTATGGCTACACCTTC. Translation: CASSYANYGYTF. The gene calls are TRBV7-2 and TRBJ1-2; D gene ambiguous. CDR1 is SGHTA and CDR2 is FQGNSA in the germline V gene. Trimming stripped 6 bases from V and 2 bases from J, with 7 bases between. This CDR3 spans 12 amino acids.

The rearrangement links TRBV27 to TRBJ1-1, with 8 bases that match TRBD1. There are 16 residues in the CDR3. Trimming removed 5 bases from V and 5 bases from J; junction bases left unmatched: 13. CDR1 and CDR2 from the germline V gene are MNHEY and SMNVEV (reference sequence). The CDR3 DNA is TGTGCCAGCAGTCCCAGGGCCAGGGGGCGCGGTACTGAAGCTTTCTTT. It codes for CASSPRARGRGTEAFF.

The chain couples TRBV11-3 to TRBJ2-2; 10 nucleotides agree with TRBD2. The germline gives CDR1 SGHNT, CDR2 YENEEA. There are 16 residues in the CDR3. Germline trimming cut 5 bases from V and 5 bases from J; bases unmatched to any gene: 8. In nucleotides, the CDR3 is TGTGCCAGCAGCCCAGCGGGGACTAGCGATACCGGGGAGCTGTTTTTT. Encoded protein: CASSPAGTSDTGELFF.

The chain combines TRBV28 with TRBJ1-2; TRBD1 might be the D (6 bases). The CDR3 length is 16 residues. Germline CDR1 reads MDHEN; CDR2 reads SYDVKM. V gave up 6 bases and J gave up 0 bases, with 17 bases separating them. Here the CDR3 DNA reads TGTGCCAGCAGAACCCGGGACATCAGCGCTAACTATGGCTACACCTTC. Translation: CASRTRDISANYGYTF.

The sample holds one count of this clone. This chain links TRBV14 with TRBJ2-5; the match to TRBD2 covers 12 bases. This CDR3 spans 15 amino acids. V was clipped by 5 bases and J by 9 bases; unmatched bases: 10. The V gene's germline CDR1 is SGHDN and CDR2 FVKESK. The CDR3 DNA sequence: TGTGCCAGCAGCGGACTAGCGGGGCCCTTGGGGTCCCAGTACTTC. Protein sequence: CASSGLAGPLGSQYF.

The gene calls are TRBV10-3 and TRBJ1-1; TRBD1 matches at 7 bases. The trim removed 2 bases at V and 5 bases at J, leaving 5 bases unmatched. The CDR3 has 14 amino acids. Germline CDR1 reads ENHRY; CDR2 reads SYGVKD. The CDR3: CAISETGAMTEAFF. CDR3 DNA: TGTGCCATCAGTGAGACAGGGGCGATGACTGAAGCTTTCTTT.

The chain uses TRBV10-3 and TRBJ1-2; a weak D match, TRBD1 (5 bases). The germline gives CDR1 ENHRY, CDR2 SYGVKD. The CDR3 runs to 11 residues. The V end was cut by 4 bases, the J end by 6 bases, with 6 bases between. CDR3 region: CAISGGDGYTF. In DNA form, the CDR3 reads TGTGCCATCAGTGGGGGCGATGGCTACACCTTC.

The rearrangement links TRBV4-1 to TRBJ1-2; D might be TRBD1 (6 bases). The CDR3 runs 18 residues. Germline V gene data show CDR1 as MGHRA and CDR2 as YSYEKL. Trimming stripped 1 base from V and 4 bases from J, with 22 bases between. DNA of the CDR3: TGCGCCAGCAGCCAAGTAGGTCGAGCGGGGGCCGGGCGCTATGGCTACACCTTC. It yields the protein CASSQVGRAGAGRYGYTF.

The chain recombines TRBV7-2 with TRBJ2-1; TRBD2 might be the D (6 bases). In germline, CDR1 is SGHTA, CDR2 FQGNSA. The CDR3 is 16 amino acids. V was clipped by 5 bases and J by 0 bases, with 14 bases between them. CDR3 sequence: CASSPGLPSSYNEQFF. DNA of the CDR3: TGTGCCAGCAGCCCCGGACTACCAAGCTCCTACAATGAGCAGTTCTTC.

CDR3 protein: CASSQEGGRDEQYF. CDR3 nucleotides: TGCGCCAGCAGCCAAGAGGGAGGGAGGGACGAGCAGTACTTC. The genes are TRBV4-3 and TRBJ2-7, with 7 bases lining up with TRBD2. Germline trimming cut 0 bases from V and 5 bases from J; bases unmatched to any gene: 4. The CDR3 has 14 amino acids. The V gene's germline CDR1 is LGHNA and CDR2 YSLEER.

This rearrangement joins TRBV6-5 to TRBJ2-1, with D possibly being TRBD2 (7 bases). V lost 2 bases, J lost 7 bases, and 18 bases lay in between. This CDR3 is built from 16 residues. The germline V gene has CDR1 MNHEY and CDR2 SVGAGI. CDR3 sequence reads: CASSYTRGARPNEQFF. The CDR3 bases are TGTGCCAGCAGTTACACACGGGGGGCTAGGCCTAATGAGCAGTTCTTC.

The chain is built from TRBV29-1 and TRBJ1-2; possible D gene TRBD1, 5 bases. This CDR3 has 13 residues. With 4 bases removed from V and 3 bases from J, the gap between germline ends came to 12 bases. Germline V gene data show CDR1 as SQVTM and CDR2 as ANQGSEA. CDR3: CSVGAGMDYGYTF. The CDR3 DNA is TGCAGCGTTGGGGCAGGGATGGACTATGGCTACACCTTC.

This sequence joins TRBV19 and TRBJ1-6; D might be TRBD1 (5 bases). The germline CDR1 and CDR2 sequences are LNHDA and SQIVND (reference sequence). Trimming cost V 7 bases and J 7 bases, with 11 bases left between them. The CDR3 runs to 13 residues. The CDR3 sequence is CASTVTENSPLHF. CDR3 nucleotide sequence: TGTGCCAGTACGGTGACAGAGAATTCACCCCTCCACTTT.

CDR3 residues: CATSRRSAASVDTQYF. As DNA, the CDR3 is TGTGCCACCAGCAGGAGGTCGGCAGCCTCGGTGGATACGCAGTATTTT. The rearrangement uses TRBV15 and TRBJ2-3, with D unclear. The CDR3 has 16 amino acids. V lost 3 bases to trimming and J lost 6 bases, with 19 bases between them. Per the germline V gene, CDR1 is LNHNV and CDR2 is YYDKDF (reference sequence). Together with reference TRBV15 and TRBJ2-3, the CDR3 gives the full variable domain: DAMVIQNPRYQVTQFGKPVTLSCSQTLNHNVMYWYQQKSSQAPKLLFHYYDKDFNNEADTPDNFQSRRPNTSFCFLDIRSPGLGDTAMYLCATSRRSAASVDTQYFGPGTRLTVL.

This chain links TRBV16 with TRBJ1-5; weak D call: TRBD1 (6 bases). Germline-derived CDR1 and CDR2 are KGHSY and FQNENV. CDR3 length equals 14 residues. Trimming removed 0 bases at V and 4 bases at J, with 7 bases between. CDR3 loop: CASSQSGGNQPQHF. CDR3 DNA: TGTGCCAGCAGCCAATCAGGGGGAAATCAGCCCCAGCATTTT.

V and J are TRBV2 and TRBJ1-1; no clear D gene. CDR3 length: 14 residues. Germline V gene lookup returns CDR1 SNHLY and CDR2 FYNNEI. V gave up 4 bases and J gave up 2 bases, with 11 bases separating them. CDR3 loop: CASSVRQVNTEAFF. CDR3 coding DNA: TGTGCCAGCAGTGTACGTCAGGTTAACACTGAAGCTTTCTTT.

V is TRBV19 and J is TRBJ2-1, with D maybe TRBD2 (5 bases). The CDR3 is 14 residues long. Germline values: CDR1 LNHDA, CDR2 SQIVND (reference sequence). Trimming cost V 4 bases and J 1 base, with 8 bases left between them. CDR3 bases: TGTGCCAGTAGTAATCGGGAATCCTACAATGAGCAGTTCTTC. Residues: CASSNRESYNEQFF.

Here the CDR3 reads CASSHDRGTNYEQYF. DNA for the CDR3: TGCGCCAGCAGCCACGACAGGGGGACAAACTACGAGCAGTACTTC. This chain connects TRBV4-3 to TRBJ2-7; 9 nucleotides align to TRBD1. Germline assignment: CDR1 LGHNA and CDR2 YSLEER. The trim removed 3 bases at V and 3 bases at J, leaving 6 bases unmatched. The CDR3 is made up of 15 amino acids.

The chain joins TRBV5-1 to TRBJ2-3, with TRBD1 identical over 10 bases. V dropped 3 bases and J dropped 3; count of bases not matched to a gene: 4. The CDR3 is 15 amino acids. Germline assignment: CDR1 SGHRS and CDR2 YFSETQ. Here the CDR3 reads CASSWTGGSTDTQYF. The DNA for the CDR3 is TGCGCCAGCAGCTGGACAGGGGGTTCAACAGATACGCAGTATTTT.